This T cell receptor (beta chain) was sequenced in a study of cytomegalovirus exposure and HLA in healthy donors. Background on the study: Among the roughly 400 genotyped donors, approximately 81% were placed in the Caucasian-associated ancestry cluster. Broader study findings: There were some public TCRs occurring in many donors, but most TCR sequences were rare. In a later analysis, the majority of CMV-associated beta chains seemingly showed HLA restriction. The authors confirmed in vitro that a few CMV-associated chains were specific for CMV antigens.

It was with 60 Vbeta and 13 Jbeta primers that the PCR ran. This table comes from immunoSEQ multiplex PCR, and its TCRdb copy is limited to in-frame clones, with some not included. The data show under 130,000 clones, with around 80% seen just once and about 3.4% held by the top ten. V was pared by 4 bases and J by 4 bases, with 14 bases between. The germline V gene encodes CDR1 SGHNT and CDR2 YYREEE (reference sequence). The CDR3 is 15 amino acids. In the case of this clone: Antigen: not known.

This receptor was taken from a woman in her thirties or forties in good health and CMV-seronegative. The V gene is TRBV5-4, the J gene TRBJ1-4, with D uncertain. Sequencing was performed on PBMCs. As DNA, the CDR3 is TGTGCCAGCAGCCCCTCAGTGCGGGATAATGAAAAACTGTTTTTT. It yields the protein CASSPSVRDNEKLFF.